The 8 T cell receptor beta chains below all came from one sample that was sequenced in a study of CDR3 diversity in severe acne. TCRdb itself ran the PCR reads through MiXCR, one entry per CDR3 protein. This sample yields under 95,000 distinct CDR3 sequences, of which 48% are seen a single time; roughly a tenth belongs to the top ten. The sample comprised blood. All receptors derive from a male donor in good health, serving as a control.

A few counts support this clonotype. This chain uses TRBV5-1 with TRBJ1-1, with 7 bases fitting TRBD1. This CDR3 is 14 amino acids long. CDR1 SGHRS and CDR2 YFSETQ come from the germline V gene. Losses at the gene ends were 4 bases for V and 8 bases for J; bases not matched to a gene: 11. The CDR3 loop reads CASSALTGLMEAFF. The CDR3 region has the DNA TGCGCCAGCAGCGCATTGACAGGGCTGATGGAAGCTTTCTTT.

The V call is TRBV20-1, the J call TRBJ2-7; 9 bases agree with TRBD1. In germline, CDR1 is DFQATT, CDR2 SNEGSKA (reference sequence). The CDR3 is 15 residues long. With 5 bases clipped from V and 9 bases from J, the junction kept 17 bases outside the gene matches. The DNA of the CDR3 is TGCAGTGCTCTAAGCCCGACAGGGGGTTCCTGCGGGCAGTACTTC. The encoded protein is CSALSPTGGSCGQYF.

CDR3 bases: TGTGCCAGCAGTGAAAACCGGGACAATCAGCCCCAGCATTTT. Protein product: CASSENRDNQPQHF. V is TRBV25-1 and J is TRBJ1-5; D is unresolved. V gave up 2 bases and J gave up 3 bases, with 8 bases separating them. CDR1 is MGHDK, CDR2 SYGVNS, per germline. The CDR3 covers 14 residues.

This clonotype was found many times. The chain is built from TRBV11-2 and TRBJ2-2, with D maybe TRBD2 (6 bases). CDR3 length: 16 residues. Trimming took 4 bases from V and 2 from J, leaving 14 bases between them. Germline loops: CDR1 SGHAT, CDR2 FQNNGV. CDR3 loop: CASSSILAANTGELFF. CDR3 DNA sequence: TGTGCCAGCAGCTCCATACTAGCTGCCAACACCGGGGAGCTGTTTTTT.

The V and J genes are TRBV20-1 and TRBJ2-2; 7 bases are a match to TRBD1. The CDR3 runs to 13 residues. Germline trimming cut 6 bases from V and 4 bases from J; bases unmatched to any gene: 5. The V gene's germline CDR1 is DFQATT and CDR2 SNEGSKA (reference sequence). The CDR3 protein is CSATTGFTGELFF. For the CDR3, the DNA is TGCAGTGCCACGACAGGGTTCACCGGGGAGCTGTTTTTT.

This clonotype was observed many times. V and J are TRBV12-3 or TRBV12-4 and TRBJ2-1, with D perhaps TRBD1 or TRBD2 (6 bases each). The CDR3 consists of 15 residues. V gave up 3 bases and J gave up 7 bases, with 16 bases separating them. As DNA, the CDR3 is TGTGCCAGCAGTTTTCCCACGGGGGCCGAAAATGAGCAGTTCTTC. Protein: CASSFPTGAENEQFF.

There are a few counts of this clonotype. V is TRBV2 and J is TRBJ1-4; D is unresolved. Germline V gene sequence: CDR1 SNHLY, CDR2 FYNNEI. Trimming shortened V by 5 bases and J by 7 bases, and 14 bases separated the two germline ends. This CDR3 has 14 residues. The CDR3 here is CASSYEEVGEKLFF. The CDR3 DNA reads as TGTGCCAGCAGTTACGAGGAAGTCGGTGAAAAACTGTTTTTT.

In its sample, this clonotype ranks as large (0.1 to 1%). The chain combines TRBV9 with TRBJ1-3, with TRBD1 matching over 7 bases. The CDR3 extends over 16 amino acids. V was pared by 4 bases and J by 3 bases, with 10 bases of the junction left unmatched. Germline CDR1 SGDLS, CDR2 YYNGEE. The CDR3 DNA reads as TGTGCCAGCAGCCCAACCACGACAGGGTATGGAAACACCATATATTTT. Protein: CASSPTTTGYGNTIYF. The full variable domain, with the rest looked up from reference TRBV9 and TRBJ1-3, is DSGVTQTPKHLITATGQRVTLRCSPRSGDLSVYWYQQSLDQGLQFLIQYYNGEERAKGNILERFSAQQFPDLHSELNLSSLELGDSALYFCASSPTTTGYGNTIYFGEGSWLTVV.